The subject of this entry is one T cell receptor (beta chain). Its antigen is currently not known. The sample holds no much larger clone one base away, and base qualities are not on file. This sample is drawn from a study of CD8+CD57+ T cells in acquired aplastic anemia (dated by TCRdb to 2016 to 2019). About the study as a whole: DNA extracted from sorted CD4+ and CD8+ cells had a mean of approximately 3.3 ug, with a range of about 0.18 to 27.4 ug. CD8+CD57+ expansion was defined as frequency above the mean frequency observed in healthy subjects.

Profiling of TCR beta VDJ combinations and CDR3 sequences used genomic DNA as the template. An Illumina HiSeq 2000 was the platform used for TCR repertoire sequencing. The study's processing was this. Repertoire assessment relied on Simpson's diversity index, CDR3 size and DJ length profiles, and TRBV/TRBJ rearrangement plots. The most abundant DNA sequence in the deep sequencing data was taken as the immunodominant clone. CDR3 amino acid sequences were checked for sharing between subjects and were compared against published repertoires and the VDJdb database. Using fastp trimming at Q25 and MiXCR clonotype assembly, TCRdb reanalyzed the public sequencing data and kept in-frame beta chains. Each entry is one CDR3 protein sequence, shown with its most common DNA and genes. The V and J calls were determined by TCRdb, not by the authors. In this sample the table shows some 150,000 distinct CDR3 sequences, less than 60% of which occur a single time. Of the sample, 1.1% falls within the top ten clones.

From its cysteine to its phenylalanine, the CDR3 spans 15 amino acids. Only the CDR3 part of the read is kept: 45 bases, read in frame from the first base. V is pruned by 6 bases and J by 2 bases, leaving 6 bases of the junction without a gene match. Looking up the germline V gene yields CDR1 SNHLY and CDR2 FYNNEI. On the study overall, not on this receptor specifically: No significant difference in CD8+ Simpson's diversity was found between patients and healthy controls (P=0.060). Although roughly 29 CD8+ CDR3 sequences were shared by patients and controls, these sequences appeared highly expressed in patients and within the immunodominant clones of patients.

Flow cytometry had shown CD8+CD57+ cell expansion in the patients selected for sequencing. Severe acquired aplastic anemia was diagnosed in all patients according to International Study of Aplastic Anemia and Agranulocytosis and Camitta criteria. At the time blood was sampled, none of the patients had received any therapy. The study deep-sequenced TCR repertoires of sorted CD4+ and CD8+ blood T cells from severe aplastic anemia patients and healthy subjects. Patients were enrolled under clinicaltrials.gov protocols 00001620, 01623167, 00001397, 00071045, 00081523 and 00961064 in the USA. Ficoll-Paque density gradient centrifugation was used to isolate peripheral blood mononuclear cells. CD4+ and CD8+ T cells were sorted by FACS or magnetic beads before DNA extraction.

This TCR came from a human donor with aplastic anemia. Recombination connected TRBV2 to TRBJ1-5, with 8 central nucleotides matching TRBD1. The source material was sorted CD4+, CD8+, or CD8+CD57+ T cells (not recorded which) from PBMCs. The DNA reads TGTGCCAGCAGCCCCCAGGGGGCCGGCAATCAGCCCCAGCATTTT. This encodes CASSPQGAGNQPQHF.